This T cell receptor (beta chain) was profiled in a study of human T cells and chemical hapten exposure. About the research overall: Patients received weekly diphenylcyclopropenone doses to the scalp throughout the approximately 24-week study. Regarding the study as a whole: There was a positive correlation between PT1 expanded TCR counts and patch test score.

As handled by the study authors: Counts of TCRs in each sample centred on a median of around 96,000 and extended from approximately 25,000 to 650,000. TCRdb independently ran MiXCR on the RACE reads; one entry per CDR3 protein. TCRdb's processing, not the authors' own work, is the source of the V and J calls. The sample consists of over 300,000 distinct CDR3 sequences, 4.5% to 6% of them appearing once. Noted time point: pre-sensitization, week 0. Described treatment: therapeutic diphenylcyclopropenone sensitization with weekly scalp DPC. The sample holds a few counts of this clonotype. Its antigen is undetermined. The CDR3 loop spans 14 amino acids. Unmatched junction bases numbered 4, after V lost 3 bases and J lost 3 bases.

The V call is TRBV12-3 or TRBV12-4, the J call TRBJ2-7; TRBD2 agrees at 8 bases. Sequencing used whole blood, obtained in connection with sensitization to the hapten diphenylcyclopropenone (DPC). The receptor was derived from a woman between 45 and 60 years old with alopecia areata. Some clones in this sample may be carry-over from other donors' samples. CDR3 in DNA: TGTGCCAGCAGTTTTGGCGGGGGGATCTACGAGCAGTACTTC. Its translation is CASSFGGGIYEQYF.